This T cell receptor beta chain appears in the sequencing data of a study of identical twins. This clonotype has ten or more counts. Trimming pared 5 bases from V and 8 bases from J, leaving 10 bases between. This CDR3 contains 11 residues. Germline V gene sequence: CDR1 SGHRS, CDR2 YFSETQ. TCRdb re-derived calls from the 5' RACE reads in MiXCR, one entry per CDR3 protein. In the table there are about 690,000 distinct CDR3 sequences, around 20% of which are singletons. The same specimen was also included in a second study, on T cells expressing NK-cell markers.

This receptor was identified in a young woman in good health. The sample was PBMCs. The gene calls are TRBV5-1 and TRBJ1-1, with a weak D call TRBD1 (5 bases). The CDR3 nucleotides read TGCGCCAGCAGAGTCGGGGCAGAAGCTTTCTTT. It translates to CASRVGAEAFF. Full variable domain (rest looked up from reference TRBV5-1 and TRBJ1-1): KAGVTQTPRYLIKTRGQQVTLSCSPISGHRSVSWYQQTPGQGLQFLFEYFSETQRNKGNFPGRFSGRQFSNSRSEMNVSTLELGDSALYLCASRVGAEAFFGQGTRLTVV.